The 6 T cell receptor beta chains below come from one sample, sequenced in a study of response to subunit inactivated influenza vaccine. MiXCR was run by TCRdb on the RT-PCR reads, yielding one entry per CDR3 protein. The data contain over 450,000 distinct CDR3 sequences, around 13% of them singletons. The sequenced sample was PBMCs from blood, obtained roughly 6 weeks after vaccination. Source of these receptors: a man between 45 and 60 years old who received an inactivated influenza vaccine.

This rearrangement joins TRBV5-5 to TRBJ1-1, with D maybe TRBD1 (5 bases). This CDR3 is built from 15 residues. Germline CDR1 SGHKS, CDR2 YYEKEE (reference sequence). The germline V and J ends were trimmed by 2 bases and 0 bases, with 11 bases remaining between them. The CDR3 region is CASSFTPTVNTEAFF. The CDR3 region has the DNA TGTGCCAGCAGCTTTACCCCGACAGTGAACACTGAAGCTTTCTTT. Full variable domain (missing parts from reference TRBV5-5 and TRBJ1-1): DAGVTQSPTHLIKTRGQQVTLRCSPISGHKSVSWYQQVLGQGPQFIFQYYEKEERGRGNFPDRFSARQFPNYSSELNVNALLLGDSALYLCASSFTPTVNTEAFFGQGTRLTVV.

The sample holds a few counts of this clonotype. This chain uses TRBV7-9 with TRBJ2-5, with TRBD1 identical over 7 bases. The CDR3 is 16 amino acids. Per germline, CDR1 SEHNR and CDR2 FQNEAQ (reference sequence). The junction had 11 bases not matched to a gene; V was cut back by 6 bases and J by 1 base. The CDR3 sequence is CASSSPGTVFQETQYF. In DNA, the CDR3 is TGTGCCAGCAGTAGTCCCGGGACAGTGTTCCAAGAGACCCAGTACTTC.

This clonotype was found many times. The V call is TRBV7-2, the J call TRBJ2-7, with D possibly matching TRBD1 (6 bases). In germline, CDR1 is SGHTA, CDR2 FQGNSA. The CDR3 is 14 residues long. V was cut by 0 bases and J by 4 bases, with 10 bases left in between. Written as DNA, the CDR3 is TGTGCCAGCAGCTTAGCCAAGGACAGTTACGAGCAGTACTTC. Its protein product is CASSLAKDSYEQYF.

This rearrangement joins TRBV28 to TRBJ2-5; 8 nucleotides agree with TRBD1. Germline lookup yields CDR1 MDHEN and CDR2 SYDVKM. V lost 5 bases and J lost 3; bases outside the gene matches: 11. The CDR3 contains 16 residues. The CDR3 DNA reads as TGTGCCAGCAGTATAGGGACAGGACCAGGGAAAGAGACCCAGTACTTC. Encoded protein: CASSIGTGPGKETQYF. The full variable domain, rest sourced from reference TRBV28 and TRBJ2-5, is DVKVTQSSRYLVKRTGEKVFLECVQDMDHENMFWYRQDPGLGLRLIYFSYDVKMKEKGDIPEGYSVSREKKERFSLILESASTNQTSMYLCASSIGTGPGKETQYFGPGTRLLVL.

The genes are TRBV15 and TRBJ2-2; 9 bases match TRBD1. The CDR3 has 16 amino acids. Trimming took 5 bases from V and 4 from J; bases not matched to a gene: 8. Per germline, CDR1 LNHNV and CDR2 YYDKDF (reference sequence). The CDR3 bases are TGTGCCACCAGCGGACTACAGGGGGCGAGCACCGGGGAGCTGTTTTTT. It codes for CATSGLQGASTGELFF. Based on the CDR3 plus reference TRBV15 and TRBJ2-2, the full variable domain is DAMVIQNPRYQVTQFGKPVTLSCSQTLNHNVMYWYQQKSSQAPKLLFHYYDKDFNNEADTPDNFQSRRPNTSFCFLDIRSPGLGDTAMYLCATSGLQGASTGELFFGEGSRLTVL.

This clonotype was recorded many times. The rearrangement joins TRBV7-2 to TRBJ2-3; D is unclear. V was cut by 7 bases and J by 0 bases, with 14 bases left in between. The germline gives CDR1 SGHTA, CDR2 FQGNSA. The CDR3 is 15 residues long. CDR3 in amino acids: CASTPRRSSTDTQYF. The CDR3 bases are TGTGCCAGCACACCGAGGCGGTCTAGCACAGATACGCAGTATTTT.